This T cell receptor (beta chain) was captured in a study of blood T cell repertoires in COVID-19. For the study at large: The United States, Italy and Spain provided the acute and convalescent COVID-19 samples. Sources were T cells, B-cell-depleted T cells, or PBMCs; the material itself was cDNA or gDNA.

Trimming pared 5 bases from V and 1 base from J, leaving 8 bases between. The CDR3 extends over 13 amino acids. CDR1 SGHTA and CDR2 FQGTGA come from the germline V gene. In the authors' workflow: Reference gene primer amplification in the assay estimated nucleated cell counts. TCRdb keeps only in-frame clones here, not all; method: immunoSEQ multiplex PCR. Clone size and V and J calls were adopted from that table, with D and trimming inferred from the DNA. The sample yields roughly 140,000 clones, approximately 88% seen once. The sample comprised peripheral blood. The clonotype originates from a woman in her fifties or sixties with acute or convalescent COVID-19. The rearrangement links TRBV7-3 to TRBJ2-5; D remains unclear. As DNA, the CDR3 is TGTGCCAGCAGCCTGGCCATCCAAGAGACCCAGTACTTC. As protein: CASSLAIQETQYF.